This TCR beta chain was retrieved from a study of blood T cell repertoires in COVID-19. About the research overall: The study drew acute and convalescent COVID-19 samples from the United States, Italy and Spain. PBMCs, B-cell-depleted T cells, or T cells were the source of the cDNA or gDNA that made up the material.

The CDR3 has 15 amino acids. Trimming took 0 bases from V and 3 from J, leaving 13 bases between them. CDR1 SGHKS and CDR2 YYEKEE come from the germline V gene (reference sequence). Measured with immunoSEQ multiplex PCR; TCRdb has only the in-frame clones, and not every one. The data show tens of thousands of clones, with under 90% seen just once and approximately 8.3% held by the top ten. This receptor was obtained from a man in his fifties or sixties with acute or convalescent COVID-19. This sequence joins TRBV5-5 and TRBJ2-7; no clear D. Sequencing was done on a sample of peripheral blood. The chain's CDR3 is CASSLVQTLIYEQYF. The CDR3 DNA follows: TGTGCCAGCAGCTTGGTACAGACACTTATCTACGAGCAGTACTTC.